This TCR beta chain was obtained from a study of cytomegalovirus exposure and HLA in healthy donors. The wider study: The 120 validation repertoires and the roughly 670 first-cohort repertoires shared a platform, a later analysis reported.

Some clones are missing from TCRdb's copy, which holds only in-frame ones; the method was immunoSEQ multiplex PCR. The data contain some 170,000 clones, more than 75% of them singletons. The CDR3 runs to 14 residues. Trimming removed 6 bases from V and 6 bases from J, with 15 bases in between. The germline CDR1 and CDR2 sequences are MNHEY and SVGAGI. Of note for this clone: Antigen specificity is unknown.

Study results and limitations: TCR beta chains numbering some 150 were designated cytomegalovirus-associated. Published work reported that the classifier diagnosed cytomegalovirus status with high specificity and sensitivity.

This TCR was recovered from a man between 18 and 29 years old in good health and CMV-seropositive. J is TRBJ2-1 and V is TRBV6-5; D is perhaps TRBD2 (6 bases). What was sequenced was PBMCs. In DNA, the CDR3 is TGTGCCAGCAGAAGCTCCGGGACTGTCAATGAGCAGTTCTTC. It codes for CASRSSGTVNEQFF.